The 6 T cell receptor beta chains reported below all come from one sample, sequenced in a study of blood T cell repertoires in COVID-19. This table comes from immunoSEQ multiplex PCR, and its TCRdb copy is limited to in-frame clones, with some not included. The data show some 150,000 clones, with 90% seen just once and 8% to 13% held by the top ten. The specimen sequenced was peripheral blood. The receptors were gathered from a woman aged 80 or older with acute or convalescent COVID-19.

The chain links TRBV7-2 to TRBJ1-1; the match to TRBD1 covers 7 bases. Germline CDR1 and CDR2: SGHTA and FQGNSA. The junction had 12 bases not matched to a gene; V was cut back by 7 bases and J by 4 bases. The length of the CDR3 is 15 residues. CDR3 sequence (DNA): TGTGCCAGCATCCTACTCCTAGACAGGGCCACTGAAGCTTTCTTT. Amino acids: CASILLLDRATEAFF. The full variable domain, completed using reference TRBV7-2 and TRBJ1-1, is GAGVSQSPSNKVTEKGKDVELRCDPISGHTALYWYRQSLGQGLEFLIYFQGNSAPDKSGLPSDRFSAERTGGSVSTLTIQRTQQEDSAVYLCASILLLDRATEAFFGQGTRLTVV.

The V and J genes are TRBV5-1 and TRBJ2-1; 8 bases line up with TRBD2. V was pared by 2 bases and J by 0 bases, with 10 bases of the junction left unmatched. The CDR3 consists of 18 residues. In germline, CDR1 is SGHRS, CDR2 YFSETQ. The chain's CDR3 is CASSFSAGGTSSYNEQFF. The CDR3 coding sequence is TGCGCCAGCAGCTTCTCTGCGGGGGGTACGAGCTCCTACAATGAGCAGTTCTTC.

The rearrangement uses TRBV18 and TRBJ1-1; 9 bases are shared with TRBD1. V lost 4 bases and J lost 1; bases outside the gene matches: 1. This CDR3 is 14 amino acids long. The germline gives CDR1 KGHSH, CDR2 LQKENI. CDR3 bases: TGTGCCAGCTCACAGGACAGGGGGAACACTGAAGCTTTCTTT. Protein product: CASSQDRGNTEAFF. The full variable domain, its missing parts supplied by reference TRBV18 and TRBJ1-1, is NAGVMQNPRHLVRRRGQEARLRCSPMKGHSHVYWYRQLPEEGLKFMVYLQKENIIDESGMPKERFSAEFPKEGPSILRIQQVVRGDSAAYFCASSQDRGNTEAFFGQGTRLTVV.

The rearrangement joins TRBV3-1 (or the pseudogene TRBV3-2) to TRBJ2-2; 7 bases are a match to TRBD2. Trimming cost V 4 bases and J 1 base; bases outside gene matches: 3. The CDR3 covers 15 residues. Germline-derived CDR1 and CDR2 are LGHDT and YNNKEL (reference sequence). CDR3 protein: CASSRLAWNTGELFF. The DNA for the CDR3 is TGTGCCAGCAGCCGACTAGCTTGGAACACCGGGGAGCTGTTTTTT.

Note on this clone: This sample includes further DNA sequences coding for the same CDR3. The chain employs TRBV5-1 and TRBJ1-1; D is unresolved. Deletions cut 0 bases from V and 0 bases from J, with 6 bases between. CDR1 is SGHRS, CDR2 YFSETQ, per germline. The CDR3 consists of 14 residues. CDR3 loop: CASSLDSLNTEAFF. CDR3 sequence (DNA): TGCGCCAGCAGCTTGGACAGTTTGAACACTGAAGCTTTCTTT.

The chain carries TRBV19 and TRBJ1-4; 8 nucleotides align to TRBD1. The CDR3 sequence is 15 residues long. V trimming: 4 bases; J trimming: 5 bases; junction bases outside the gene matches: 6. Germline V gene data show CDR1 as LNHDA and CDR2 as SQIVND (reference sequence). CDR3 nucleotide sequence: TGTGCCAGTAGTACCCAGGGGGCGTCGAATGAAAAACTGTTTTTT. This encodes CASSTQGASNEKLFF.